One sample yielded the 26 T cell receptor beta chains listed below, sequenced in a study of blood T cell repertoires in COVID-19. Produced via immunoSEQ multiplex PCR; TCRdb's table is partial and in-frame only. The data contain some 270,000 clones, roughly 87% of them seen just once; the ten biggest clones take up 4% to 5%. Sequenced sample: peripheral blood. All receptors come from a woman aged 40 to 50 who had recovered from COVID-19.

This clone was recorded once. The V and J genes are TRBV19 and TRBJ1-2; D call uncertain. CDR1 is LNHDA, CDR2 SQIVND, per germline (reference sequence). CDR3 size: 13 residues. Trimming stripped 6 bases from V and 4 bases from J, with 12 bases between. CDR3 amino acids: CASSWEGSYGYTF. The CDR3 coding sequence is TGTGCCAGTAGCTGGGAGGGATCCTATGGCTACACCTTC.

The chain employs TRBV5-5 and TRBJ1-5; D is perhaps TRBD1 (6 bases). The germline gives CDR1 SGHKS, CDR2 YYEKEE (reference sequence). The CDR3 loop spans 14 amino acids. V lost 0 bases to trimming and J lost 7 bases, with 11 bases between them. The CDR3 protein is CASSLDRGAQPQHF. The CDR3 bases are TGTGCCAGCAGCTTGGATCGGGGGGCCCAGCCCCAGCATTTT.

V usage is TRBV2 and J usage is TRBJ2-7, with TRBD2 matching over 10 bases. With V trimmed by 3 bases and J by 0 bases, 2 bases remained unmatched. The germline V gene has CDR1 SNHLY and CDR2 FYNNEI. The CDR3 is 15 amino acids. This CDR3 is CASSDGLAASYEQYF. CDR3 DNA sequence: TGTGCCAGCAGTGACGGACTAGCGGCCTCCTACGAGCAGTACTTC.

The chain employs TRBV5-1 and TRBJ1-5, with 8 bases matching TRBD1. The V and J ends lost 0 bases and 6 bases, in that order; junction bases with no gene match: 5. Germline CDR1 and CDR2: SGHRS and YFSETQ. CDR3 length: 15 residues. Written as DNA, the CDR3 is TGCGCCAGCAGCTTGGACGGACAGGGTGGTCAGCCCCAGCATTTT. It specifies CASSLDGQGGQPQHF.

The genes are TRBV6-6 and TRBJ1-2; D ambiguous. The CDR3 contains 13 residues. Looked up from germline, CDR1 is MNHNY and CDR2 is SVGAGI (reference sequence). V dropped 2 bases and J dropped 4 bases, with 8 bases sitting between them. The CDR3 region has the DNA TGTGCCAGCAGTTACACGGCGGGCTATGGCTACACCTTC. Amino acids: CASSYTAGYGYTF.

On this clone: Mismatch with germline at one junction end may stem from a read error. V is TRBV7-2 and J is TRBJ2-1, with D possibly matching TRBD2 (5 bases). There are 12 residues in the CDR3. Germline V CDR1 and CDR2: SGHTA, FQGNSA. CDR3 sequence reads: CASSSLDKRRIF. In DNA, the CDR3 is TGTGCCAGCAGCTCCCTAGACAAAAGGAGGATCTTC.

This chain links TRBV10-3 with TRBJ2-3, with a tentative D call TRBD1 (5 bases). The ends were cut back, 2 bases at V and 2 bases at J, with 17 bases in the middle. The germline V gene encodes CDR1 ENHRY and CDR2 SYGVKD. The CDR3 has 17 amino acids. Here the CDR3 DNA reads TGTGCCATCAGTGAGCCGAACCCAGGGATCCCCACAGATACGCAGTATTTT. Amino acids: CAISEPNPGIPTDTQYF.

The chain combines TRBV18 with TRBJ2-1; 7 bases agree with TRBD2. CDR1 and CDR2 from the germline V gene are KGHSH and LQKENI. V trimming: 3 bases; J trimming: 4 bases; junction bases outside the gene matches: 0. This CDR3 comprises 13 residues. The CDR3 nucleotides are TGTGCCAGCTCACCGGGGGGGTACAATGAGCAGTTCTTC. Translation gives CASSPGGYNEQFF.

The CDR3 loop is CASSVDRLAGGPIYNEQFF. Here the CDR3 DNA reads TGTGCCAGCAGCGTAGATCGACTAGCGGGAGGGCCGATCTACAATGAGCAGTTCTTC. The chain uses TRBV9 and TRBJ2-1, with 14 bases that match TRBD2. V dropped 0 bases and J dropped 3; count of bases not matched to a gene: 8. CDR3 size: 19 residues. CDR1 SGDLS and CDR2 YYNGEE come from the germline V gene. The whole variable domain, remainder taken from reference TRBV9 and TRBJ2-1, is DSGVTQTPKHLITATGQRVTLRCSPRSGDLSVYWYQQSLDQGLQFLIQYYNGEERAKGNILERFSAQQFPDLHSELNLSSLELGDSALYFCASSVDRLAGGPIYNEQFFGPGTRLTVL.

The rearrangement links TRBV6-4 to TRBJ2-1, with 12 bases fitting TRBD2. Germline V gives CDR1 MRHNA, CDR2 SNTAGT. The CDR3 sequence is 18 residues long. V lost 3 bases, J lost 2 bases, and 8 bases stayed unmatched. CDR3: CASSETSLAGGPYNEQFF. CDR3 nucleotide sequence: TGTGCCAGCAGTGAAACATCCCTAGCGGGGGGGCCCTACAATGAGCAGTTCTTC.

The J gene is TRBJ1-4, the V gene TRBV28; D gene unclear. Trimming took off 3 bases at V and 3 bases at J, with 8 bases between the two ends. Germline V gene lookup returns CDR1 MDHEN and CDR2 SYDVKM. The CDR3 length is 14 residues. CDR3 sequence (DNA): TGTGCCAGCAGTTTGAATGGAGCTAATGAAAAACTGTTTTTT. Encoded protein: CASSLNGANEKLFF.

This clone was found once. J is TRBJ2-1 and V is TRBV5-4; D remains ambiguous. The ends were cut back, 0 bases at V and 7 bases at J, with 8 bases in the middle. Germline lookup yields CDR1 SGHNT and CDR2 YYREEE (reference sequence). The CDR3 is 13 amino acids. The CDR3 region is CASSLVRSNEQFF. The CDR3 DNA follows: TGTGCCAGCAGCTTGGTCAGGTCAAATGAGCAGTTCTTC.

In its sample, this clone was seen a few times. The rearrangement uses TRBV6-2 or TRBV6-3 and TRBJ1-1, with D possibly matching TRBD1 (6 bases). Germline values: CDR1 MNHEY, CDR2 SVGEGT. V lost 1 base and J lost 1, with 7 bases in between. The CDR3 is 14 amino acids. The CDR3 protein is CASSYWTANTEAFF. CDR3 DNA: TGTGCCAGCAGTTACTGGACAGCGAACACTGAAGCTTTCTTT.

This clone has only one observation. The J gene is TRBJ2-5, the V gene TRBV10-1; 8 positions agree with TRBD2. J gave up 14 bases and V 0 bases, and 5 bases lay outside the gene matches. Germline loops: CDR1 WNHNN, CDR2 SYGVQD (reference sequence). This CDR3 has 12 residues. CDR3 DNA: TGCGCCAGCAGTGAGTCAGCGGGGGTTTATTACTTC. Translated: CASSESAGVYYF.

CDR3 DNA: TGTGCCAGCAGCTTTAGGCTAGCCGCGGATACGCAGTATTTT. This encodes CASSFRLAADTQYF. The gene calls are TRBV11-2 and TRBJ2-3, with D tentatively TRBD2 (5 bases). Looked up from germline, CDR1 is SGHAT and CDR2 is FQNNGV. The CDR3 sequence is 14 residues long. The V end lost 3 bases, the J end lost 6 bases, and 13 bases lay between the germline ends.

This rearrangement joins TRBV21-1 to TRBJ2-7; the DNA was not used to check the table's D call, TRBD2. TRBV21-1 is a known pseudogene. The CDR3 is 16 amino acids. The CDR3 sequence: CASSKGAGRHRDEQYV. The DNA for the CDR3 is TGTGCCAGCAGCAAAGGAGCGGGAAGGCACCGGGACGAGCAGTACGTC.

V usage is TRBV10-1 and J usage is TRBJ2-3; a possible D gene is TRBD1 (7 bases). The CDR3 contains 14 residues. V shed 5 bases and J shed 5 bases, with 14 bases lying between them. Germline V gene lookup returns CDR1 WNHNN and CDR2 SYGVQD (reference sequence). CDR3 DNA sequence: TGCGCCAGCAGTAAGGACAGGAGGGGAGATACGCAGTATTTT. It codes for CASSKDRRGDTQYF.

V is TRBV4-3 and J is TRBJ1-3, with D possibly TRBD1 on 6 matching bases. CDR1 is LGHNA, CDR2 YSLEER, per germline. This CDR3 contains 16 residues. Trimming pared 0 bases from V and 3 bases from J, leaving 12 bases between. The CDR3 sequence: CASSQDTGRVGNTIYF. CDR3 sequence (DNA): TGCGCCAGCAGCCAAGATACAGGGAGAGTTGGAAACACCATATATTTT.

V and J are TRBV7-2 and TRBJ2-1; a weak D match, TRBD2 (6 bases). Germline V lookup: CDR1 SGHTA, CDR2 FQGNSA. The CDR3 length is 16 residues. The V and J ends lost 1 base and 0 bases respectively, with 10 bases between them. The DNA of the CDR3 is TGTGCCAGCAGCTTAGGGGGGGTAAGCTCCTACAATGAGCAGTTCTTC. It encodes CASSLGGVSSYNEQFF.

The CDR3, as DNA: TGTGCCAGCAGCTTAGGGGGCATCGGCAATCAGCCCCAGCATTTT. It encodes CASSLGGIGNQPQHF. V and J are TRBV7-9 and TRBJ1-5, with a weak D call TRBD1 (5 bases). V shed 1 base and J shed 2 bases, with 9 bases lying between them. CDR3 size: 15 residues. CDR1 is SEHNR and CDR2 is FQNEAQ in the germline V gene (reference sequence).

The rearrangement links TRBV4-2 to TRBJ2-6, with 7 bases aligning to TRBD2. The CDR3 is 20 amino acids. V lost 0 bases, J lost 0 bases, and 11 bases stayed unmatched. Looked up from germline, CDR1 is LGHNA and CDR2 is YNFKEQ. The CDR3 loop is CASSQDEGGGLLSGANVLTF. DNA of the CDR3: TGTGCCAGCAGCCAAGATGAGGGCGGGGGTCTACTCTCTGGGGCCAACGTCCTGACTTTC.

The V and J genes are TRBV6-5 and TRBJ2-1; possibly TRBD2 for D (6 bases). Germline V gives CDR1 MNHEY, CDR2 SVGAGI. V lost 11 bases and J lost 8, with 13 bases in between. CDR3 length equals 11 residues. The CDR3 here is CADGGVDEQFF. The DNA of the CDR3 is TGTGCCGACGGGGGAGTGGATGAGCAGTTCTTC.

The table lists this clone with a count of one. This chain links TRBV11-2 with TRBJ2-2; D is perhaps TRBD2 (6 bases). CDR1 SGHAT and CDR2 FQNNGV come from the germline V gene. CDR3 size: 18 residues. Trimming left V 5 bases short and J 1 base short, with 20 bases between. This chain's CDR3 is CASSQISGGFRNTGELFF. The CDR3 DNA sequence: TGTGCCAGCAGCCAAATATCCGGGGGATTTCGGAACACCGGGGAGCTGTTTTTT.

The chain has TRBV5-1 and TRBJ2-7, with TRBD2 as a possible D gene (5 bases). Germline V gene lookup returns CDR1 SGHRS and CDR2 YFSETQ. The CDR3 runs to 12 residues. The ends were cut back, 3 bases at V and 4 bases at J, with 8 bases in the middle. Here the CDR3 reads CASSSPGYEQYF. Written as DNA, the CDR3 is TGCGCCAGCAGCTCCCCGGGGTACGAGCAGTACTTC.

The chain joins TRBV5-4 to TRBJ1-2; D ambiguous. Trimming removed 0 bases from V and 4 bases from J, with 16 bases in between. Germline loops: CDR1 SGHNT, CDR2 YYREEE (reference sequence). The CDR3 covers 16 residues. CDR3 sequence reads: CASSLGSRPGSYGYTF. CDR3 nucleotides: TGTGCCAGCAGCTTGGGGAGCCGGCCTGGGTCCTATGGCTACACCTTC.

A few counts support this clone. The chain has TRBV3-1 (or the pseudogene TRBV3-2) and TRBJ2-2; 7 bases are shared with TRBD1. The CDR3 loop spans 16 amino acids. The ends lost 4 bases at V and 1 base at J; junction bases unmatched: 6. The V gene's germline CDR1 is LGHDT and CDR2 YNNKEL (reference sequence). CDR3 sequence reads: CASSPGQGVNTGELFF. CDR3 nucleotide sequence: TGTGCCAGCAGCCCTGGGCAGGGGGTGAACACCGGGGAGCTGTTTTTT.